The sequence of this T cell receptor beta chain was determined in a study of cytomegalovirus exposure and HLA in healthy donors. Findings of the study overall: Segments of the TCR beta V type were, in most cases, productive about 87% or about 30% of the time in an earlier analysis.

From germline, CDR1 is SEHNR and CDR2 FQNEAQ (reference sequence). Trimming at V came to 4 bases and at J to 5 bases, leaving 11 bases not matched to a gene. The CDR3 has 15 amino acids. PCR involved 60 Vbeta and 13 Jbeta primers. TCRdb's table, derived via immunoSEQ multiplex PCR, lists solely in-frame clones and lacks some. Altogether around 120,000 clones are present, around a tenth being singletons, with the ten largest covering 3%. In this sample, this clone turned up a few times. The antigen is undetermined. This receptor was taken from a man aged 25-45 years in good health and CMV-seronegative. Sequencing was done on a sample of PBMCs. The V gene is TRBV7-9, the J gene TRBJ2-7, with 7 bases identical to TRBD1. In nucleotides, the CDR3 is TGTGCCAGCAGCTCCGACTACGACAGGGCCCACGAGCAGTACTTC. Amino acids: CASSSDYDRAHEQYF. The full variable domain, in which reference TRBV7-9 and TRBJ2-7 provide the parts outside the CDR3, is DTGVSQNPRHKITKRGQNVTFRCDPISEHNRLYWYRQTLGQGPEFLTYFQNEAQLEKSRLLSDRFSAERPKGSFSTLEIQRTEQGDSAMYLCASSSDYDRAHEQYFGPGTRLTVT.